Below, 11 T cell receptor beta chains from the same sample are listed, as sequenced in a study of blood T cell repertoires in COVID-19. Generated by immunoSEQ multiplex PCR, the TCRdb table keeps only in-frame clones and is missing some. The sample lists about 33,000 clones, 78% occurring once. Specimen: peripheral blood. Receptors were obtained from an elderly man with acute or convalescent COVID-19.

This chain joins TRBV6-2 or TRBV6-3 and TRBJ1-6; 8 nucleotides line up with TRBD1. The CDR3 totals 15 residues. With 4 bases clipped from V and 11 bases from J, the junction kept 10 bases outside the gene matches. CDR1 is MNHEY, CDR2 SVGEGT, per germline. The CDR3 spells CASSSGQGGRAPLHF. The CDR3 coding sequence is TGTGCCAGCAGTTCCGGACAGGGAGGGAGAGCACCCCTCCACTTT.

Here the CDR3 reads CASSLEALQDGYTF. The CDR3 nucleotides are TGCGCCAGCAGCTTGGAAGCCCTTCAGGATGGCTACACCTTC. J is TRBJ1-2 and V is TRBV5-1; D is uncertain. The CDR3 totals 14 residues. V was cut by 0 bases and J by 6 bases, with 12 bases left in between. CDR1 and CDR2 (germline): SGHRS, YFSETQ.

The chain joins TRBV27 to TRBJ2-3; tentative D call: TRBD1 (5 bases). The CDR3 loop spans 15 amino acids. Between the trimmed V and J ends, which lost 6 bases and 2 bases, there was a span of 15 bases. Germline V CDR1 and CDR2: MNHEY, SMNVEV (reference sequence). DNA of the CDR3: TGTGCCAGCAGCCCACGTGGGGCGCCCACAGATACGCAGTATTTT. Translating it yields CASSPRGAPTDTQYF.

The chain combines TRBV2 with TRBJ1-5; D unclear. Germline assignment: CDR1 SNHLY and CDR2 FYNNEI. The V end was cut by 4 bases, the J end by 1 base, with 17 bases between. This CDR3 comprises 17 residues. The CDR3 reads CASSGLNYISSNQPQHF. CDR3 sequence (DNA): TGTGCCAGCAGTGGGTTAAACTACATTTCGAGCAATCAGCCCCAGCATTTT.

The chain has TRBV5-1 and TRBJ2-3; maybe TRBD2 (7 bases). The CDR3 is 17 residues long. Germline loops: CDR1 SGHRS, CDR2 YFSETQ. V was clipped by 9 bases and J by 3 bases, with 26 bases between them. The CDR3 DNA sequence: TGCGCCACCCCTACGACGGGGGGCCGATTGGTGACAGATACGCAGTATTTT. Its protein is CATPTTGGRLVTDTQYF. Looking up the rest from reference TRBV5-1 and TRBJ2-3 gives the full variable domain: KAGVTQTPRYLIKTRGQQVTLSCSPISGHRSVSWYQQTPGQGLQFLFEYFSETQRNKGNFPGRFSGRQFSNSRSEMNVSTLELGDSALYLCATPTTGGRLVTDTQYFGPGTRLTVL.

This chain uses TRBV18 with TRBJ2-3, with 10 bases fitting TRBD1. Trimming took 6 bases from V and 5 from J; bases not matched to a gene: 5. This CDR3 has 14 amino acids. The germline V gene encodes CDR1 KGHSH and CDR2 LQKENI. CDR3 coding DNA: TGTGCCAGCTCGCAGACAGGGGGCAAAGATACGCAGTATTTT. Its protein product is CASSQTGGKDTQYF.

This clone has only a few counts. The genes are TRBV6-1 and TRBJ1-2; D might be TRBD1 (6 bases). Germline V gene data show CDR1 as MNHNS and CDR2 as SASEGT. Trimming stripped 4 bases from V and 4 bases from J, with 19 bases between. The CDR3 loop spans 16 amino acids. The CDR3 sequence is CASSGRPGQSRYGYTF. CDR3 nucleotides: TGTGCCAGCAGTGGGCGCCCAGGACAGTCCCGCTATGGCTACACCTTC.

V and J are TRBV19 and TRBJ1-4, with no clear D. V dropped 5 bases and J dropped 8 bases, with 15 bases sitting between them. CDR1 is LNHDA and CDR2 is SQIVND in the germline V gene (reference sequence). This CDR3 has 14 amino acids. The CDR3 sequence is CASSVAAGVEKLFF. DNA of the CDR3: TGTGCCAGTAGTGTCGCGGCTGGTGTGGAAAAACTGTTTTTT.

J is TRBJ1-1 and V is TRBV3-1 (or the pseudogene TRBV3-2); D remains unclear. Looked up from germline, CDR1 is LGHDT and CDR2 is YNNKEL (reference sequence). V lost 0 bases, J lost 10 bases, and 18 bases lay in between. The CDR3 contains 15 residues. CDR3 sequence: CASSQDKESDEGAFF. CDR3 coding DNA: TGTGCCAGCAGCCAAGATAAGGAGTCGGACGAGGGAGCTTTCTTT.

This clone was picked up one time. J is TRBJ2-3 and V is TRBV2, with 8 bases that match TRBD2. Losses at the gene ends were 1 base for V and 11 bases for J; bases not matched to a gene: 8. The germline CDR1 and CDR2 sequences are SNHLY and FYNNEI. CDR3 length equals 14 residues. The CDR3 sequence: CASSEVKGAGVQYF. CDR3 DNA sequence: TGTGCCAGCAGTGAAGTTAAGGGAGCGGGGGTGCAGTATTTT.

V is TRBV7-8 and J is TRBJ2-3; tentatively, D is TRBD2 (7 bases). Per the germline V gene, CDR1 is SGHVS and CDR2 is FQNEAQ. The CDR3 runs to 15 residues. Trimming removed 6 bases from V and 2 bases from J, with 15 bases in between. CDR3 in amino acids: CASSLRGGPTDTQYF. In DNA, the CDR3 is TGTGCCAGCAGTTTAAGGGGGGGGCCCACAGATACGCAGTATTTT.